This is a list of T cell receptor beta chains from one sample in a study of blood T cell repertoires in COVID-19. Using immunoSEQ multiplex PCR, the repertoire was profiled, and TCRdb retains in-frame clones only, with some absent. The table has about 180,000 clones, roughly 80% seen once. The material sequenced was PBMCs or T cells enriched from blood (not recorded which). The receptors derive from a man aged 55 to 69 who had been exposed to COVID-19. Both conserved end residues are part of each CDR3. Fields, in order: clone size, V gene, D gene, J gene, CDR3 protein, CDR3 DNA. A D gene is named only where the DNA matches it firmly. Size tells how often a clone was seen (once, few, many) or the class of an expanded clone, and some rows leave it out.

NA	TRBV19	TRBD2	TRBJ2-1	CASRLTSGTYNEQFF	TGTGCCAGTAGGTTGACTAGCGGGACCTACAATGAGCAGTTCTTC
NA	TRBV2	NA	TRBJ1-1	CASSGQGRETEAFF	TGTGCCAGCAGCGGGCAAGGGAGAGAGACTGAAGCTTTCTTT
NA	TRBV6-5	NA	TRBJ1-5	CASREFGQPQHF	TGTGCCAGCAGGGAGTTCGGTCAGCCCCAGCATTTT
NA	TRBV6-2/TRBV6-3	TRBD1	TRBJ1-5	CASSRRGPINQPQHF	TGTGCCAGCAGCCGGAGGGGGCCTATCAATCAGCCCCAGCATTTT
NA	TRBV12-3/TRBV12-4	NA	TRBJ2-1	CASTRRGNEQFF	TGTGCCAGCACCCGAAGGGGGAACGAGCAGTTCTTC
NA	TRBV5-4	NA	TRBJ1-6	CASSLDPAGSTPLHF	TGTGCCAGCAGCTTGGATCCTGCGGGAAGCACACCCCTCCACTTT
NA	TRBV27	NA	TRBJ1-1	CASSDNLVTGVDTEAFF	TGTGCCAGCAGTGATAACTTAGTGACAGGCGTGGACACTGAAGCTTTCTTT
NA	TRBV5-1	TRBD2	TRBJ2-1	CASSFGLAGEDNEQFF	TGCGCCAGCAGCTTCGGACTAGCGGGAGAGGACAATGAGCAGTTCTTC
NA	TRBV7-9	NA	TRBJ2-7	CASSLTSLSYEQYF	TGTGCCAGCAGCTTGACTAGTCTATCTTACGAGCAGTACTTC
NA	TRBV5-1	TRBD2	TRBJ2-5	CASSLEASGKQETQYF	TGCGCCAGCAGCTTGGAGGCTAGCGGGAAACAAGAGACCCAGTACTTC
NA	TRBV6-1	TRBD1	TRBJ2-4	CASRETADRGKNIQYF	TGTGCCAGCAGGGAAACTGCGGACAGGGGGAAAAACATTCAGTACTTC
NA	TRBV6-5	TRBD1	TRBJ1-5	CAASLQGPNQPQHF	TGTGCCGCTTCACTACAGGGGCCTAATCAGCCCCAGCATTTT
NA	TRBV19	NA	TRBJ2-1	CASNPSSGRLHEQFF	TGTGCCAGTAATCCCAGTAGCGGACGACTTCATGAGCAGTTCTTC
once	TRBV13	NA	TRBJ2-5	CASSLAGSETQYF	TGTGCCAGCAGCTTAGCCGGGAGTGAGACCCAGTACTTC
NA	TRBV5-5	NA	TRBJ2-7	CASSRGLYEQYF	TGTGCCAGCAGCCGTGGACTCTACGAGCAGTACTTC
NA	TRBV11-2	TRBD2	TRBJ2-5	CASSFASGAQETQYF	TGTGCCAGCAGCTTTGCCAGCGGGGCTCAAGAGACCCAGTACTTC
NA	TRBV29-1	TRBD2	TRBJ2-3	CSVLAGAFSTDTQYF	TGCAGCGTCCTAGCGGGAGCGTTTAGCACAGATACGCAGTATTTT
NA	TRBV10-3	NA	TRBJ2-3	CATLAPTDTQYF	TGTGCCACGCTAGCGCCCACAGATACGCAGTATTTT
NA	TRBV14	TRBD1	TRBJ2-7	CASSQGTGVAYF	TGTGCCAGCAGCCAGGGAACAGGGGTCGCGTACTTC
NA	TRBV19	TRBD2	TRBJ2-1	CASIKGPSQRGNNEQFF	TGTGCCAGTATCAAAGGCCCCTCTCAGCGGGGAAACAATGAGCAGTTCTTC
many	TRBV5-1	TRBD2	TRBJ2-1	CASSLDRLAEQFF	TGCGCCAGCAGCTTGGACAGACTAGCAGAGCAGTTCTTC
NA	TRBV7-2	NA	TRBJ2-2	CASSLDRDTGELFF	TGTGCCAGCAGCTTAGACAGGGACACCGGGGAGCTGTTTTTT
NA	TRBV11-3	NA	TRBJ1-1	CASSLSQAGEAFF	TGTGCCAGCAGCTTGTCACAGGCGGGGGAAGCTTTCTTT
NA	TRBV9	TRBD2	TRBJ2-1	CASSVEVAGPVNEQFF	TGTGCCAGCAGCGTAGAGGTAGCGGGCCCCGTCAATGAGCAGTTCTTC
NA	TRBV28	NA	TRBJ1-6	CASSLPAYNSPLHF	TGTGCCAGCAGTTTACCCGCCTATAATTCACCCCTCCACTTT